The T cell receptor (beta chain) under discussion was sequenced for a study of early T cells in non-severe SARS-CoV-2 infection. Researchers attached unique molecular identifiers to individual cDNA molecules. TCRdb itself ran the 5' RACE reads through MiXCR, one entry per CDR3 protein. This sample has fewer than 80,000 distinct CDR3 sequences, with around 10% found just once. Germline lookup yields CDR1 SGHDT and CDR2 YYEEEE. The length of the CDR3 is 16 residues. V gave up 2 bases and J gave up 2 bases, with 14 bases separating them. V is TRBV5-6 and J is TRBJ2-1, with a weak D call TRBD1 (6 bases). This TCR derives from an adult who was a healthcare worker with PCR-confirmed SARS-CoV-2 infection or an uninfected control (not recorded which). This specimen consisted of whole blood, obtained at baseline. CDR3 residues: CASSFAGRGPYNEQFF. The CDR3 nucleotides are TGTGCCAGCAGCTTCGCCGGCAGGGGCCCCTACAATGAGCAGTTCTTC.